Each of the 27 T cell receptor beta chains below was sequenced from the same sample in a study of human T cells and chemical hapten exposure. Time point specified: pre-sensitization, week 0. Specified treatment: therapeutic diphenylcyclopropenone sensitization with weekly scalp DPC. TCRdb recomputed calls from the RACE reads with MiXCR, one row per CDR3 protein. The data contain some 330,000 distinct CDR3 sequences, around 5.5% of them singletons. Sequenced here: whole blood, sampled in connection with sensitization to the hapten diphenylcyclopropenone (DPC). All receptors derive from a woman under 30 with alopecia areata. Some clones in this sample may be carry-over from other donors' samples.

The chain employs TRBV6-1 and TRBJ1-5; no clear D. V gave up 7 bases and J gave up 0 bases, with 13 bases separating them. CDR3 size: 15 residues. Germline CDR1 MNHNS, CDR2 SASEGT. The DNA of the CDR3 is TGTGCCAGCATGACTCTACCGAATAGCAATCAGCCCCAGCATTTT. It specifies CASMTLPNSNQPQHF.

A note on this clonotype: Because it lacks the conserved phenylalanine or tryptophan at the end, this CDR3 is likely a read error. V gene TRBV5-4 combines with J gene TRBJ2-1; tentative D call: TRBD2 (5 bases). Deletions cut 2 bases from V and 6 bases from J, with 9 bases between. This CDR3 is built from 13 residues. The germline gives CDR1 SGHNT, CDR2 YYREEE (reference sequence). In nucleotides, the CDR3 is TGTGCCAGCAGCTTCAGAGGGTCCAATGAGCAGTTCTAC. It yields the protein CASSFRGSNEQFY.

V is TRBV29-1 and J is TRBJ1-3, with no clear D. The germline CDR1 and CDR2 sequences are SQVTM and ANQGSEA. CDR3 length: 12 amino acids. The V and J ends lost 4 bases and 2 bases respectively, with 6 bases between them. The CDR3 coding sequence is TGCAGCGTTGTATCTGCTGGAAACACCATATATTTT. Protein sequence: CSVVSAGNTIYF.

The chain couples TRBV5-4 to TRBJ2-5; possibly TRBD1 for D (6 bases). The length of the CDR3 is 14 residues. Trimming removed 1 base at V and 2 bases at J, with 9 bases between. Germline-derived CDR1 and CDR2 are SGHNT and YYREEE (reference sequence). The CDR3 protein is CASSLWTVQETQYF. CDR3 nucleotides: TGTGCCAGCAGCTTGTGGACAGTACAAGAGACCCAGTACTTC.

J is TRBJ1-6 and V is TRBV25-1; TRBD1 agrees at 7 bases. V lost 6 bases and J lost 8; bases outside the gene matches: 7. The CDR3 covers 14 residues. CDR1 is MGHDK, CDR2 SYGVNS, per germline. The CDR3 bases are TGTGCCAGCAGGGAAGGGACAGTAGATTCACCCCTCCACTTT. It translates to CASREGTVDSPLHF.

A word on this clonotype: This may come from a read error, since a much larger clone is one base off. The chain couples TRBV7-2 to TRBJ1-1; 7 bases are a match to TRBD1. Germline values: CDR1 SGHTA, CDR2 FQGNSA. This CDR3 is built from 15 residues. The ends lost 3 bases at V and 4 bases at J; junction bases unmatched: 8. The CDR3 loop is CASSFTGRGSTEAFF. CDR3 DNA sequence: TGTGCCAGCAGCTTTACGGGCAGGGGGAGCACTGAAGCTTTCTTT.

This clonotype was recorded at least ten times. The gene calls are TRBV10-3 and TRBJ2-2; 9 bases are a match to TRBD1. Germline lookup yields CDR1 ENHRY and CDR2 SYGVKD. The J segment lost 2 bases and the V segment lost 6 bases, leaving 7 bases of the junction unmatched. The CDR3 length is 16 residues. The CDR3 bases are TGTGCCATCAGCACAGGGGGCTCCCTCAACACCGGGGAGCTGTTTTTT. This encodes CAISTGGSLNTGELFF.

CDR3 amino acids: CASSLAAGSREQYF. CDR3 nucleotides: TGTGCCAGCAGTTTAGCGGCGGGGTCGAGGGAGCAGTACTTC. J is TRBJ2-7 and V is TRBV12-3 or TRBV12-4; D may be TRBD2 (6 bases). The V end lost 0 bases, the J end lost 7 bases, and 13 bases lay between the germline ends. The CDR3 contains 14 residues.

This clonotype was counted ten times or more. The CDR3 is CASSYAGEGATDTQYF. DNA of the CDR3: TGTGCCAGCAGTTACGCAGGGGAGGGGGCCACAGATACGCAGTATTTT. The chain has TRBV6-2 or TRBV6-3 and TRBJ2-3; D tentatively reads TRBD1 or TRBD2 (7 bases each). This CDR3 is built from 16 residues. Germline CDR1 reads MNHEY; CDR2 reads SVGEGT. Trimming removed 2 bases from V and 2 bases from J, with 14 bases in between.

This clonotype was counted many times. The gene calls are TRBV14 and TRBJ2-4; no firm D call. The CDR3 totals 14 residues. CDR1 SGHDN and CDR2 FVKESK come from the germline V gene. Trimming left V 0 bases short and J 6 bases short, with 9 bases between. The CDR3, as DNA: TGTGCCAGCAGCCAAGATACTGCTGGAAACATTCAGTACTTC. Its translation: CASSQDTAGNIQYF.

Comments on this clonotype: A far larger clone is off by one base, so a read error is likely. This chain uses TRBV7-9 with TRBJ1-1; D gene ambiguous. The V gene's germline CDR1 is SEHNR and CDR2 FQNEAQ (reference sequence). The CDR3 has 12 residues. Written as DNA, the CDR3 is TGTGCCAGCAGCTTAGGCGACACTGAAACTTTCTTT. Protein: CASSLGDTETFF.

V is TRBV10-3 and J is TRBJ2-2; no clear D gene. Per the germline V gene, CDR1 is ENHRY and CDR2 is SYGVKD. This CDR3 has 12 residues. Trimming took 4 bases from V and 10 from J, leaving 10 bases between them. As DNA, the CDR3 is TGTGCCATCAGTGGGACGTCCGAGGAGCTGTTTTTT. Its translation: CAISGTSEELFF.

CDR3 amino acids: CASSFSDSYYGYTF. In DNA, the CDR3 is TGTGCCAGCAGTTTTTCAGACAGCTACTATGGCTACACCTTC. The chain uses TRBV27 and TRBJ1-2; tentatively, D is TRBD1 (5 bases). Germline CDR1 reads MNHEY; CDR2 reads SMNVEV (reference sequence). The CDR3 spans 14 residues. The ends were cut back, 3 bases at V and 3 bases at J, with 11 bases in the middle.

This clonotype was seen a handful of times. The chain recombines TRBV20-1 with TRBJ1-5, with D unclear. The CDR3 is 15 residues long. The V gene lost 8 bases and the J gene lost 1 base, with 18 bases spanning the gap. In germline, CDR1 is DFQATT, CDR2 SNEGSKA (reference sequence). The CDR3 reads CSTSGPVTSNQPQHF. The CDR3 region has the DNA TGCAGTACCTCAGGTCCCGTCACCAGCAATCAGCCCCAGCATTTT.

This clonotype was counted at least ten times. This chain uses TRBV11-1 with TRBJ2-2, with TRBD2 identical over 12 bases. The CDR3 length is 17 residues. J was trimmed by 4 bases and V by 5 bases; bases with no gene match: 8. Per germline, CDR1 SGHAT and CDR2 FQDESV (reference sequence). The CDR3 protein is CASSHRLAGALTGELFF. The CDR3 nucleotides read TGTGCCAGCAGCCACCGACTAGCGGGGGCCCTCACCGGGGAGCTGTTTTTT.

This clonotype has just a few counts. The CDR3: CASSFLPPRTGETYEQYF. CDR3 nucleotide sequence: TGTGCCAGCAGTTTTTTACCCCCTCGGACAGGGGAGACCTACGAGCAGTACTTC. The V call is TRBV27, the J call TRBJ2-7; 9 positions match TRBD1. Trimming cost V 3 bases and J 2 bases; bases outside gene matches: 14. The CDR3 is 18 amino acids. Germline V CDR1 and CDR2: MNHEY, SMNVEV (reference sequence).

This chain connects TRBV6-2 or TRBV6-3 to TRBJ1-5; D uncertain. From germline, CDR1 is MNHEY and CDR2 SVGEGT. Trimming took off 2 bases at V and 6 bases at J, with 8 bases between the two ends. The length of the CDR3 is 13 residues. CDR3 loop: CASSYTGVQPQHF. The CDR3, as DNA: TGTGCCAGCAGTTACACCGGTGTTCAGCCCCAGCATTTT.

The CDR3 loop is CASRPGLAGAQETQYF. As DNA, the CDR3 is TGTGCCAGCAGACCCGGACTAGCGGGGGCCCAAGAGACCCAGTACTTC. The chain combines TRBV6-2 or TRBV6-3 with TRBJ2-5; 13 nucleotides agree with TRBD2. Losses at the gene ends were 6 bases for V and 1 base for J; bases not matched to a gene: 5. The CDR3 length is 16 residues. Germline CDR1 is MNHEY and CDR2 is SVGEGT.

This clonotype was detected many times. The rearrangement links TRBV6-5 to TRBJ2-7, with 7 bases that match TRBD2. Germline V gene data show CDR1 as MNHEY and CDR2 as SVGAGI. The CDR3 totals 14 residues. Trimming cost V 0 bases and J 3 bases; bases outside gene matches: 2. The chain's CDR3 is CASSYSGRGYEQYF. CDR3 bases: TGTGCCAGCAGTTACTCGGGGAGGGGCTACGAGCAGTACTTC.

The gene calls are TRBV13 and TRBJ2-7; D could derive from TRBD1 or TRBD2 (6 bases each). Germline V gene sequence: CDR1 PRHDT, CDR2 FYEKMQ (reference sequence). CDR3 length: 14 amino acids. Trimming left V 3 bases short and J 6 bases short, with 15 bases between. CDR3 DNA: TGTGCCAGCAGCTTGGGCCGGGGGCCGGCCGAGCAGTACTTC. Encoded protein: CASSLGRGPAEQYF. Based on the CDR3 plus reference TRBV13 and TRBJ2-7, the full variable domain is AAGVIQSPRHLIKEKRETATLKCYPIPRHDTVYWYQQGPGQDPQFLISFYEKMQSDKGSIPDRFSAQQFSDYHSELNMSSLELGDSALYFCASSLGRGPAEQYFGPGTRLTVT.

This clonotype was observed a handful of times. J is TRBJ1-4 and V is TRBV29-1; 7 nucleotides match TRBD1. The CDR3 length is 13 residues. Germline V lookup: CDR1 SQVTM, CDR2 ANQGSEA. V gave up 5 bases and J gave up 8 bases; unmatched junction bases: 8. The CDR3 region is CSVRTGSGEKLFF. In DNA form, the CDR3 reads TGCAGCGTTAGGACAGGATCGGGGGAAAAACTGTTTTTT.

This clonotype occurred many times. This chain uses TRBV7-9 with TRBJ2-1; D is possibly TRBD1 (5 bases). The CDR3 runs to 15 residues. Germline V lookup: CDR1 SEHNR, CDR2 FQNEAQ (reference sequence). Between the trimmed V and J ends, which lost 4 bases and 6 bases, there was a span of 16 bases. The CDR3 sequence: CASSSRGSLANEQFF. CDR3 nucleotides: TGTGCCAGCAGCTCAAGGGGCTCCTTGGCCAATGAGCAGTTCTTC.

This chain joins TRBV5-4 and TRBJ1-6, with D unresolved. Germline CDR1 and CDR2: SGHNT and YYREEE (reference sequence). There are 17 residues in the CDR3. Deletions cut 2 bases from V and 1 base from J, with 13 bases between. Here the CDR3 reads CASSFLDNPSYNSPLHF. CDR3 in DNA: TGTGCCAGCAGCTTCCTCGACAACCCATCCTATAATTCACCCCTCCACTTT.

This clonotype has a count of ten or more. One end of the junction does not line up with germline, which may come from a read error. V gene TRBV28 combines with J gene TRBJ1-4; D remains ambiguous. The CDR3 is made up of 12 amino acids. Looked up from germline, CDR1 is MDHEN and CDR2 is SYDVKM. The DNA of the CDR3 is TGTGCCAGCAGTTTAGTCGGTGGCCACAGTTACTTT. This sequence encodes CASSLVGGHSYF.

The sample holds many counts of this clonotype. The chain links TRBV6-5 to TRBJ1-6; D may be TRBD1 (5 bases). The germline V gene has CDR1 MNHEY and CDR2 SVGAGI. This CDR3 comprises 12 residues. Trimming shortened V by 8 bases and J by 7 bases, and 9 bases separated the two germline ends. CDR3: CASFTGNSPLHF. CDR3 coding DNA: TGTGCCAGCTTTACAGGCAATTCACCCCTCCACTTT.

In its sample, this clonotype was seen a few times. This rearrangement joins TRBV5-6 to TRBJ1-6, with unresolved D. This CDR3 contains 14 residues. Germline CDR1 and CDR2: SGHDT and YYEEEE. Trimming took 1 base from V and 9 from J, leaving 11 bases between them. Written as DNA, the CDR3 is TGTGCCAGCAGCTTGCCATTTTCTAGTTCACCCCTCCACTTT. It is translated as CASSLPFSSSPLHF.

The sample holds many counts of this clonotype. The rearrangement uses TRBV9 and TRBJ1-3; 7 positions agree with TRBD1. The CDR3 length is 14 residues. Germline V CDR1 and CDR2: SGDLS, YYNGEE. Trimming cost V 5 bases and J 2 bases; bases outside gene matches: 4. CDR3 coding DNA: TGTGCCAGCAGGGACGACAGGGCTGGAAACACCATATATTTT. This sequence encodes CASRDDRAGNTIYF. The full variable domain, its missing parts supplied by reference TRBV9 and TRBJ1-3, is DSGVTQTPKHLITATGQRVTLRCSPRSGDLSVYWYQQSLDQGLQFLIQYYNGEERAKGNILERFSAQQFPDLHSELNLSSLELGDSALYFCASRDDRAGNTIYFGEGSWLTVV.